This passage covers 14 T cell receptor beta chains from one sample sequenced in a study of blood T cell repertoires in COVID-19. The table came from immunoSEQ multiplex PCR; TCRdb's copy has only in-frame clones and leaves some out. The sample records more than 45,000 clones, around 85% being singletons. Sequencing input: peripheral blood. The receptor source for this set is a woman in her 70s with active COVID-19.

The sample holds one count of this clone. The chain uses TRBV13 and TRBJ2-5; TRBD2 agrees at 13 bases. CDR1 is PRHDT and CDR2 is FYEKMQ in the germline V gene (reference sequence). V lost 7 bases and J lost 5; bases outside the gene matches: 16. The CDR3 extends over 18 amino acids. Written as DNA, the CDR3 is TGTGCCAGCACTCCACAGGTGGGACTAGCGGGAATAAAGGAGACCCAGTACTTC. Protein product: CASTPQVGLAGIKETQYF.

For the CDR3, the DNA is TGTGCCAGCACTCCTCGCCAGGGGGCCTACGAGCAGTACTTC. Its translation is CASTPRQGAYEQYF. V usage is TRBV28 and J usage is TRBJ2-7; 7 bases align to TRBD1. After removal of 7 bases from V and 2 bases from J, the junction contained 8 bases not matched to a gene. The CDR3 spans 14 residues. Germline assignment: CDR1 MDHEN and CDR2 SYDVKM. The full variable domain, rest sourced from reference TRBV28 and TRBJ2-7, is DVKVTQSSRYLVKRTGEKVFLECVQDMDHENMFWYRQDPGLGLRLIYFSYDVKMKEKGDIPEGYSVSREKKERFSLILESASTNQTSMYLCASTPRQGAYEQYFGPGTRLTVT.

CDR3 residues: CASSSGTGFMNTEAFF. In DNA form, the CDR3 reads TGTGCCAGCAGCTCTGGGACAGGGTTCATGAACACTGAAGCTTTCTTT. J is TRBJ1-1 and V is TRBV7-9, with 9 bases aligning to TRBD1. V gave up 4 bases and J gave up 0 bases; unmatched junction bases: 6. Germline CDR1 SEHNR, CDR2 FQNEAQ (reference sequence). The CDR3 is made up of 16 amino acids.

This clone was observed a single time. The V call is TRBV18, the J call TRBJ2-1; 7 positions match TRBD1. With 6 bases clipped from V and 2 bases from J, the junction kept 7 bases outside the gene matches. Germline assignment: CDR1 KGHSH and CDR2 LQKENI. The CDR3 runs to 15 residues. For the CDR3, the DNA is TGTGCCAGCTCCGACAGGGCCAACGCCTACAATGAGCAGTTCTTC. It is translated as CASSDRANAYNEQFF.

CDR3 sequence reads: CASSFPSGRNGELFF. DNA for the CDR3: TGTGCCAGCAGTTTCCCTAGCGGGAGAAATGGGGAGCTGTTTTTT. The genes are TRBV27 and TRBJ2-2; 10 bases match TRBD2. Germline CDR1 MNHEY, CDR2 SMNVEV (reference sequence). The V gene end was trimmed by 3 bases and the J gene end by 8 bases; junction bases not matched to a gene: 6. The CDR3 is 15 amino acids.

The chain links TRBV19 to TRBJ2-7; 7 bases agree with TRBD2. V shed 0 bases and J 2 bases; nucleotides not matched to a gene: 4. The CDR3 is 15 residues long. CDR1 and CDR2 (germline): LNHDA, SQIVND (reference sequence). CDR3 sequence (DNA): TGTGCCAGTAGTATAGATCGGGAGGTGACCTACGAGCAGTACTTC. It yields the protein CASSIDREVTYEQYF.

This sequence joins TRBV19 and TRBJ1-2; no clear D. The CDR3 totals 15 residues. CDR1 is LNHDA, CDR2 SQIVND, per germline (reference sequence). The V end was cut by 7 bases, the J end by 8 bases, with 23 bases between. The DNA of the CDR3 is TGTGCCAGTAAGCGGGAGGTGGTGGGCATGACGGGCTACACCTTC. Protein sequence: CASKREVVGMTGYTF.

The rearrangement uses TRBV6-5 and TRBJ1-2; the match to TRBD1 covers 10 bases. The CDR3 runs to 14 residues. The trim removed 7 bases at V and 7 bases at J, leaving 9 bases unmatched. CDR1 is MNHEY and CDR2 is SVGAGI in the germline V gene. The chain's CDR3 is CASNPTGGSGGYTF. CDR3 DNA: TGTGCCAGCAACCCGACAGGGGGCTCGGGTGGCTACACCTTC.

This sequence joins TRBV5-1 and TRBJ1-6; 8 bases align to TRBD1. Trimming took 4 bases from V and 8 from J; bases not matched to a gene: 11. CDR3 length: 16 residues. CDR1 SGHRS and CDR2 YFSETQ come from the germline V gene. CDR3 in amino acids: CASSPDRAGLDSPLHF. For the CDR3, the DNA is TGCGCCAGCAGCCCGGACAGGGCGGGTTTGGATTCACCCCTCCACTTT.

The DNA of the CDR3 is TGTGCCTGGGGGTTGGGGAGGGGGAACACCGGGGAGCTGTTTTTT. The encoded protein is CAWGLGRGNTGELFF. The chain couples TRBV30 to TRBJ2-2; 7 bases map to TRBD2. The CDR3 is made up of 15 amino acids. Germline V gene sequence: CDR1 GTSNPN, CDR2 SVGIG (reference sequence). V dropped 5 bases and J dropped 1; count of bases not matched to a gene: 7.

CDR3 sequence reads: CASSVEGGSTDTQYF. CDR3 nucleotides: TGTGCCAGCAGCGTAGAAGGCGGGAGTACAGATACGCAGTATTTT. This chain joins TRBV9 and TRBJ2-3, with 7 nucleotides matching TRBD2. Germline trimming cut 0 bases from V and 3 bases from J; bases unmatched to any gene: 4. Germline CDR1 and CDR2: SGDLS and YYNGEE. This CDR3 region has 15 residues.

CDR3 bases: TGTGCCAGCAGTTCGACAGGGCAGAGCAATTCACCCCTCCACTTT. It codes for CASSSTGQSNSPLHF. V is TRBV6-6 and J is TRBJ1-6; 7 bases line up with TRBD1. With V trimmed by 4 bases and J by 7 bases, 7 bases remained unmatched. This CDR3 contains 15 residues. Germline V gene lookup returns CDR1 MNHNY and CDR2 SVGAGI (reference sequence).

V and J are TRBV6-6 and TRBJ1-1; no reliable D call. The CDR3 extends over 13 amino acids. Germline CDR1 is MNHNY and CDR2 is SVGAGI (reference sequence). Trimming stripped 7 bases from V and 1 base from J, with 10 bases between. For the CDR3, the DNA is TGTGCCAGCAATTCGAGACAGAACACTGAAGCTTTCTTT. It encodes CASNSRQNTEAFF.

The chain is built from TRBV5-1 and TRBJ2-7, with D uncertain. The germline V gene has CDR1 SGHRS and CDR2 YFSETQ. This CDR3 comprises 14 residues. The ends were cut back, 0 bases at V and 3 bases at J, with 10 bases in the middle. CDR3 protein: CASSLDSEFYEQYF. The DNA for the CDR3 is TGCGCCAGCAGCTTGGATTCGGAGTTCTACGAGCAGTACTTC.